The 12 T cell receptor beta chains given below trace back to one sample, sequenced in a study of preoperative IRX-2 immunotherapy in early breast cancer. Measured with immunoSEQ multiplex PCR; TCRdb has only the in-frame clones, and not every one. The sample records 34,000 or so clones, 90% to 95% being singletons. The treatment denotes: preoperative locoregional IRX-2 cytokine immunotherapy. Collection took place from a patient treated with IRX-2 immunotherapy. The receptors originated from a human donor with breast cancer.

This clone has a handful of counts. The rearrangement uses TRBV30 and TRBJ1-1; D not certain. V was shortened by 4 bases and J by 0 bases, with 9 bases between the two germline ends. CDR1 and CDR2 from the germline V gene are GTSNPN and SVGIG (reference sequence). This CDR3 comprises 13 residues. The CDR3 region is CAWNVQMNTEAFF. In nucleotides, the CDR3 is TGTGCCTGGAATGTACAGATGAACACTGAAGCTTTCTTT.

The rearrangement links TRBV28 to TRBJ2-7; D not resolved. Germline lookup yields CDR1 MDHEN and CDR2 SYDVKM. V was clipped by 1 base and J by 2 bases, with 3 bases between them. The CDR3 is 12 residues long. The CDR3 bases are TGTGCCAGCAGTTTATTAACCTACGAGCAGTACTTC. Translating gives CASSLLTYEQYF.

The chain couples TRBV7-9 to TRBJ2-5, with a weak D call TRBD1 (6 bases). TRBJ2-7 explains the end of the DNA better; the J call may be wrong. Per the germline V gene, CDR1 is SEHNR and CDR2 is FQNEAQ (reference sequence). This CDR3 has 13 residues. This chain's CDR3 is CASSLVLGAEQYF. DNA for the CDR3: TGTGCCAGCAGCTTAGTGTTGGGGGCCGAGCAGTACTTC.

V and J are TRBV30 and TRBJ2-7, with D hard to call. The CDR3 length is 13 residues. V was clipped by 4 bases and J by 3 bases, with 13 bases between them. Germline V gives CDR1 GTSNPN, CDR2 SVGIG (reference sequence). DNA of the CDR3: TGTGCCTGGACCTCTTTACTTGGCTACGAGCAGTACTTC. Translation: CAWTSLLGYEQYF.

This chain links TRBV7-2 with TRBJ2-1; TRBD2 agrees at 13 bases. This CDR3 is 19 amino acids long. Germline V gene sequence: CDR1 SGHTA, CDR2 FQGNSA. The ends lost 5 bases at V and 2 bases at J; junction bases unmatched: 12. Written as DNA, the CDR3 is TGTGCCAGCAGCCTTCCGAGGACTAGCGGGAGAGGGGCCTACAATGAGCAGTTCTTC. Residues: CASSLPRTSGRGAYNEQFF.

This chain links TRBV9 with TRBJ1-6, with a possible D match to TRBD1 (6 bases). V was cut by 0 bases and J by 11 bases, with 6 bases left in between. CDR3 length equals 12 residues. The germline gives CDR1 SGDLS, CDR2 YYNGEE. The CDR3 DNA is TGTGCCAGCAGCGTAGAGGGGGCACCCCTCCACTTT. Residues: CASSVEGAPLHF.

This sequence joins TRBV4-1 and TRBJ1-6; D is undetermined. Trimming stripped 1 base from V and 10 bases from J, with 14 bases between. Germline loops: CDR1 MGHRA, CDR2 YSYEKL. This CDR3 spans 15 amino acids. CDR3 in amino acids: CASSQVAGSGSPLHF. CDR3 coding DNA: TGCGCCAGCAGCCAAGTTGCGGGGAGTGGGTCACCCCTCCACTTT.

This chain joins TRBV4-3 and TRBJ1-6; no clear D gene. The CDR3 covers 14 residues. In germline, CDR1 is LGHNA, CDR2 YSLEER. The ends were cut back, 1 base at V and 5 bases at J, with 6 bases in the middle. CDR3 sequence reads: CASSQGPDNSPLHF. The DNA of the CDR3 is TGCGCCAGCAGCCAAGGTCCCGATAATTCACCCCTCCACTTT.

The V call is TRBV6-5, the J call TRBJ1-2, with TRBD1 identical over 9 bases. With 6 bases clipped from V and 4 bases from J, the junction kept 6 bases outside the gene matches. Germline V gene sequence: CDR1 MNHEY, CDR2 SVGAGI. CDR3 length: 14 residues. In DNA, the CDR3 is TGTGCCAGCAGGAAATCGACAGGGGGCTATGGCTACACCTTC. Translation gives CASRKSTGGYGYTF.

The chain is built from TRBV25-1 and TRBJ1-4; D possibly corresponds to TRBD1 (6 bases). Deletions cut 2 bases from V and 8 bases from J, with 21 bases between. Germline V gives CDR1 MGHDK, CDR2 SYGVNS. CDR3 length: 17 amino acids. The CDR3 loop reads CASSEAFVGGGREKLFF. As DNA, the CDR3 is TGTGCCAGCAGTGAAGCTTTCGTGGGGGGCGGCCGGGAAAAACTGTTTTTT.

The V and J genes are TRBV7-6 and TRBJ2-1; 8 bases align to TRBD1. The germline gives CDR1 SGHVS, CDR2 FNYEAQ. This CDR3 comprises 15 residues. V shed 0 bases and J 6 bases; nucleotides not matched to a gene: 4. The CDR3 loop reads CASSLASGQGNEQFF. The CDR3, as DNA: TGTGCCAGCAGCTTAGCGTCAGGACAGGGCAATGAGCAGTTCTTC.

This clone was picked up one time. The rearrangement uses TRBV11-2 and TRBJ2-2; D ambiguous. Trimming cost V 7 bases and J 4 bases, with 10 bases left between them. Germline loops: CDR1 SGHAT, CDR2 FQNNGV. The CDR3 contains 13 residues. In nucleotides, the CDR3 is TGTGCCAGCAAAAGGGCTGGCACCGGGGAGCTGTTTTTT. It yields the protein CASKRAGTGELFF. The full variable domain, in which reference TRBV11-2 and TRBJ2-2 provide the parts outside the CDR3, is EAGVAQSPRYKIIEKRQSVAFWCNPISGHATLYWYQQILGQGPKLLIQFQNNGVVDDSQLPKDRFSAERLKGVDSTLKIQPAKLEDSAVYLCASKRAGTGELFFGEGSRLTVL.